Listed here are 21 T cell receptor beta chains from one sample, sequenced in a study of radiotherapy plus CTLA-4 blockade in lung cancer. The protocol was immunoSEQ multiplex PCR, while the TCRdb copy is restricted to in-frame clones and leaves out a portion. The sample includes around 99,000 clones, around nine tenths of them seen just once. The sample was peripheral blood, taken from a patient treated with radiotherapy plus ipilimumab. The receptors shown here come from a human donor with non-small cell lung cancer that progressed on radiotherapy plus ipilimumab.

This clone was observed once. The chain is built from TRBV5-1 and TRBJ2-4; TRBD1 is a possible D gene (6 bases). The CDR3 is 15 residues long. Trimming cost V 4 bases and J 0 bases, with 11 bases left between them. Germline CDR1 SGHRS, CDR2 YFSETQ. The CDR3 here is CASSETGLAKNIQYF. CDR3 nucleotide sequence: TGCGCCAGCAGCGAAACAGGGCTAGCCAAAAACATTCAGTACTTC.

V gene TRBV6-1 combines with J gene TRBJ1-2; 8 bases fit TRBD1. The junction had 5 bases not matched to a gene; V was cut back by 4 bases and J by 4 bases. The CDR3 totals 14 residues. Germline loops: CDR1 MNHNS, CDR2 SASEGT. CDR3: CASSGRGQIYGYTF. The CDR3 DNA follows: TGTGCCAGCAGTGGCAGGGGGCAGATCTATGGCTACACCTTC.

This chain links TRBV6-1 with TRBJ2-7; 9 bases align to TRBD1. The CDR3 consists of 13 residues. Trimming removed 6 bases from V and 7 bases from J; junction bases left unmatched: 7. Germline loops: CDR1 MNHNS, CDR2 SASEGT. The DNA of the CDR3 is TGTGCCAGCAGCCGACAGGGGGGCAGGGAGCAGTACTTC. Translating gives CASSRQGGREQYF.

This clone was picked up a small number of times. The chain uses TRBV19 and TRBJ1-2, with D perhaps TRBD1 (6 bases). V was trimmed by 7 bases and J by 7 bases, leaving 16 bases between them. The germline CDR1 and CDR2 sequences are LNHDA and SQIVND (reference sequence). The CDR3 extends over 13 amino acids. The DNA of the CDR3 is TGTGCCAGTACCGCCTGGGCAGGGGCTGGCTACACCTTC. It encodes CASTAWAGAGYTF.

The V and J genes are TRBV7-2 and TRBJ1-2; D is possibly TRBD1 (5 bases). This CDR3 comprises 13 residues. CDR1 and CDR2 from the germline V gene are SGHTA and FQGNSA. V gave up 5 bases and J gave up 5 bases, with 12 bases separating them. In DNA, the CDR3 is TGTGCCAGCAGCCTAAAAAGGGGTTATGGCTACACCTTC. Amino acids: CASSLKRGYGYTF.

The V call is TRBV9, the J call TRBJ2-1; 9 positions match TRBD2. V dropped 4 bases and J dropped 1; count of bases not matched to a gene: 6. CDR1 is SGDLS, CDR2 YYNGEE, per germline. The CDR3 consists of 16 residues. The DNA of the CDR3 is TGTGCCAGCAGCCCTAGCGGGGCGATTTCCTACAATGAGCAGTTCTTC. It encodes CASSPSGAISYNEQFF.

The genes are TRBV19 and TRBJ2-5, with TRBD2 matching over 7 bases. CDR3 size: 15 residues. Germline CDR1 is LNHDA and CDR2 is SQIVND (reference sequence). V shed 5 bases and J 5 bases; nucleotides not matched to a gene: 11. CDR3 nucleotides: TGTGCCAGTAGTCTCCTCCCTAGCGGAGGGGAGACCCAGTACTTC. This sequence encodes CASSLLPSGGETQYF.

The chain couples TRBV6-1 to TRBJ2-2, with D possibly being TRBD2 (6 bases). The CDR3 is 14 residues long. V was pared by 6 bases and J by 4 bases, with 12 bases between. Germline V gene lookup returns CDR1 MNHNS and CDR2 SASEGT. The DNA of the CDR3 is TGTGCCAGCAGAAGGGACTTCCTCACCGGGGAGCTGTTTTTT. Translating it yields CASRRDFLTGELFF.

V is TRBV30 and J is TRBJ2-1; weak D call: TRBD1 (5 bases). This CDR3 is built from 14 residues. V lost 5 bases, J lost 8 bases, and 19 bases lay in between. Per the germline V gene, CDR1 is GTSNPN and CDR2 is SVGIG (reference sequence). CDR3 bases: TGTGCCTGGCTTCCCGACACAGGCGTCCATGAGCAGTTCTTC. This translates into CAWLPDTGVHEQFF.

The chain carries TRBV7-6 and TRBJ2-5; 8 positions agree with TRBD2. Germline CDR1 SGHVS, CDR2 FNYEAQ. The V gene end was trimmed by 1 base and the J gene end by 1 base; junction bases not matched to a gene: 5. There are 16 residues in the CDR3. The CDR3, as DNA: TGTGCCAGCAGCTTAGAGACCACTAGCGGCCAAGAGACCCAGTACTTC. It translates to CASSLETTSGQETQYF.

V gene TRBV30 combines with J gene TRBJ2-1; 8 bases are a match to TRBD2. This CDR3 spans 14 amino acids. After removal of 5 bases from V and 9 bases from J, the junction contained 12 bases not matched to a gene. The germline V gene encodes CDR1 GTSNPN and CDR2 SVGIG (reference sequence). The CDR3 bases are TGTGCCTGGGGCGCCGGGACTAGAGCTAGTGAGCAGTTCTTC. The encoded protein is CAWGAGTRASEQFF.

The rearrangement uses TRBV10-1 and TRBJ2-2; D is unresolved. The CDR3 has 13 amino acids. With 2 bases removed from V and 5 bases from J, the gap between germline ends came to 6 bases. Germline V lookup: CDR1 WNHNN, CDR2 SYGVQD (reference sequence). The CDR3 DNA is TGCGCCAGCAGTGAGCCGACGACCGGGGAGCTGTTTTTT. Encoded protein: CASSEPTTGELFF.

This clone has a handful of counts. The J gene is TRBJ1-5, the V gene TRBV27; D gene unclear. V was pared by 3 bases and J by 3 bases, with 9 bases between. Germline V lookup: CDR1 MNHEY, CDR2 SMNVEV (reference sequence). The CDR3 is made up of 14 amino acids. In DNA form, the CDR3 reads TGTGCCAGCAGTTTTGAGGGTTACAATCAGCCCCAGCATTTT. Its translation: CASSFEGYNQPQHF.

The chain employs TRBV29-1 and TRBJ1-1; D might be TRBD1 (6 bases). Germline lookup yields CDR1 SQVTM and CDR2 ANQGSEA. The CDR3 has 13 residues. The V end lost 7 bases, the J end lost 5 bases, and 17 bases lay between the germline ends. Here the CDR3 reads CSALGGARTEAFF. The CDR3 DNA reads TGCAGCGCTCTTGGGGGGGCGCGGACTGAAGCTTTCTTT. Using reference TRBV29-1 and TRBJ1-1 for the parts outside the CDR3, the full variable domain is SAVISQKPSRDICQRGTSLTIQCQVDSQVTMMFWYRQQPGQSLTLIATANQGSEATYESGFVIDKFPISRPNLTFSTLTVSNMSPEDSSIYLCSALGGARTEAFFGQGTRLTVV.

V usage is TRBV18 and J usage is TRBJ2-7; D is uncertain. From germline, CDR1 is KGHSH and CDR2 LQKENI. V shed 5 bases and J shed 3 bases, with 8 bases lying between them. The CDR3 extends over 12 amino acids. The CDR3: CASSNSGYEQYF. As DNA, the CDR3 is TGTGCCAGCTCAAATTCGGGCTACGAGCAGTACTTC.

The rearrangement links TRBV2 to TRBJ1-1, with D tentatively TRBD1 (6 bases). Trimming removed 6 bases at V and 5 bases at J, with 13 bases between. This CDR3 has 13 amino acids. Germline assignment: CDR1 SNHLY and CDR2 FYNNEI. CDR3 sequence (DNA): TGTGCCAGCAGAGGGGGGAGCATGACTGAAGCTTTCTTT. Translating it yields CASRGGSMTEAFF. Based on the CDR3 plus reference TRBV2 and TRBJ1-1, the full variable domain is EPEVTQTPSHQVTQMGQEVILRCVPISNHLYFYWYRQILGQKVEFLVSFYNNEISEKSEIFDDQFSVERPDGSNFTLKIRSTKLEDSAMYFCASRGGSMTEAFFGQGTRLTVV.

This clone was seen just once. This chain joins TRBV11-3 and TRBJ1-4; 7 bases align to TRBD1. V dropped 5 bases and J dropped 4; count of bases not matched to a gene: 4. CDR3 length: 14 residues. Germline loops: CDR1 SGHNT, CDR2 YENEEA. The chain's CDR3 is CASSPGQSNEKLFF. As DNA, the CDR3 is TGTGCCAGCAGCCCGGGACAGAGTAATGAAAAACTGTTTTTT.

This chain joins TRBV2 and TRBJ2-7; TRBD1 agrees at 10 bases. The CDR3 runs to 14 residues. CDR1 is SNHLY and CDR2 is FYNNEI in the germline V gene. The V and J ends lost 4 bases and 1 base, in that order; junction bases with no gene match: 1. DNA for the CDR3: TGTGCCAGCAGTGGACAGGGGGCGTCCTACGAGCAGTACTTC. Residues: CASSGQGASYEQYF.

V gene TRBV29-1 combines with J gene TRBJ2-7; weak D call: TRBD2 (5 bases). Trimming took 5 bases from V and 0 from J, leaving 11 bases between them. The CDR3 length is 13 residues. Looked up from germline, CDR1 is SQVTM and CDR2 is ANQGSEA. DNA for the CDR3: TGCAGCGTTAAGAGCGGCCTCTCCTACGAGCAGTACTTC. This gives the protein CSVKSGLSYEQYF.

The chain couples TRBV4-2 to TRBJ1-2; the match to TRBD1 covers 7 bases. Per germline, CDR1 LGHNA and CDR2 YNFKEQ. The CDR3 has 14 residues. With 1 base clipped from V and 5 bases from J, the junction kept 4 bases outside the gene matches. CDR3 in amino acids: CASSQVGTEYGYTF. The CDR3 DNA reads TGTGCCAGCAGCCAAGTGGGGACAGAGTATGGCTACACCTTC.

The chain uses TRBV10-1 and TRBJ2-7; 11 bases fit TRBD1. After removal of 6 bases from V and 3 bases from J, the junction contained 7 bases not matched to a gene. CDR1 and CDR2 (germline): WNHNN, SYGVQD (reference sequence). The CDR3 length is 15 residues. CDR3 nucleotide sequence: TGCGCCAGCAGCGCCGGGGGGACAGGGGGCTACGAGCAGTACTTC. Translated, it gives CASSAGGTGGYEQYF.